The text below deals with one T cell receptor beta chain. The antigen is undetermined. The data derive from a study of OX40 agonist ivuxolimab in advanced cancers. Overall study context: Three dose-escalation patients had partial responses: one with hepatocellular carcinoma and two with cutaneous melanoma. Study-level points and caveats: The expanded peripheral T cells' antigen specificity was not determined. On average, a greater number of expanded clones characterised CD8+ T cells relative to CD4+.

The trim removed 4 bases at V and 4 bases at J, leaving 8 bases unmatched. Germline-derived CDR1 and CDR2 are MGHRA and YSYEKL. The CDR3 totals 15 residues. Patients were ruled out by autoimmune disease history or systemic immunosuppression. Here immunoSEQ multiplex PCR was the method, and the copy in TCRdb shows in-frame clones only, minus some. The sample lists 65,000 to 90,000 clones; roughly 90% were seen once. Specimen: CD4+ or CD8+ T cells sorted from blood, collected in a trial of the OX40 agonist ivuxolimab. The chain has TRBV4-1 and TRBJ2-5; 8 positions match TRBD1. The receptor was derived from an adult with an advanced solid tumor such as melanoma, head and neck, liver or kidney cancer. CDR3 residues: CASSRQDRAGETQYF. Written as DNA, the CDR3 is TGCGCCAGCAGCCGTCAGGACAGGGCCGGAGAGACCCAGTACTTC.